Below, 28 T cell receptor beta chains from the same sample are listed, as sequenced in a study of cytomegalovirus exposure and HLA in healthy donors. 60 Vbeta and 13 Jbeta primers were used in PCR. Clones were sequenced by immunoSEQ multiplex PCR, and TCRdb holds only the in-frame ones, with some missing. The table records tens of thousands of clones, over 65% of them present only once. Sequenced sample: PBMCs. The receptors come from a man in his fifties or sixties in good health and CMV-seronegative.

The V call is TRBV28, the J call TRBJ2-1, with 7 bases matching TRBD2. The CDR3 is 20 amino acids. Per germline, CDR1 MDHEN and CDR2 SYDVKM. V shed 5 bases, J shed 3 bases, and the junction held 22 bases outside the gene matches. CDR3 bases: TGTGCCAGCAGTGAATGGGGGGGAGGGCCTTCGGGATGGGACTACAATGAGCAGTTCTTC. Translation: CASSEWGGGPSGWDYNEQFF. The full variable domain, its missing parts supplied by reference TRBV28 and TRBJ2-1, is DVKVTQSSRYLVKRTGEKVFLECVQDMDHENMFWYRQDPGLGLRLIYFSYDVKMKEKGDIPEGYSVSREKKERFSLILESASTNQTSMYLCASSEWGGGPSGWDYNEQFFGPGTRLTVL.

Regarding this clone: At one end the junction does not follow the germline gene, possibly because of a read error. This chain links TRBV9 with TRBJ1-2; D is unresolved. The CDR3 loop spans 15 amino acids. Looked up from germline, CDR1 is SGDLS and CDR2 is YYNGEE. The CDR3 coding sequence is TGTGCCAGCAGCCCCACGGGATACTCCAAAGATGGCTACCCCTTC. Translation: CASSPTGYSKDGYPF.

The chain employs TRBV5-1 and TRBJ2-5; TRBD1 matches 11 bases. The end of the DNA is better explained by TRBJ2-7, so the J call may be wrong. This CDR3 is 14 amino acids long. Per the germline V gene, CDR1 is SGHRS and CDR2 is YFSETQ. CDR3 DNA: TGCGCCAGCAGCCATGCCGGGACAGGGGGCGAGCAGTACTTC. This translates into CASSHAGTGGEQYF.

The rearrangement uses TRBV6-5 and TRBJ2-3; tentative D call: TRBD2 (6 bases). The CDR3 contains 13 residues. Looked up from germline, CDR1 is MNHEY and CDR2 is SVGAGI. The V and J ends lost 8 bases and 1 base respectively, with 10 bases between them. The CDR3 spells CASGSGGTDTQYF. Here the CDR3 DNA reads TGTGCCAGCGGGTCGGGGGGCACAGATACGCAGTATTTT.

The CDR3 loop reads CAWSHYKLPGLAYEQYF. In DNA, the CDR3 is TGTGCCTGGAGTCACTATAAACTCCCGGGACTAGCCTACGAGCAGTACTTC. This chain joins TRBV30 and TRBJ2-5; 8 bases align to TRBD2. The J call is uncertain, as TRBJ2-7 better fits the DNA end. This CDR3 region has 17 residues. The germline gives CDR1 GTSNPN, CDR2 SVGIG (reference sequence).

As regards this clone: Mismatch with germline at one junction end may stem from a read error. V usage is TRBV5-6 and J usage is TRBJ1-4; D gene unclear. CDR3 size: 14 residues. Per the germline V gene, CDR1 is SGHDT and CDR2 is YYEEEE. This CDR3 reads CASSLGFSAPARVF. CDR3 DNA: TGTGCCAGCAGCTTGGGATTCAGCGCACCGGCCCGCGTTTTT.

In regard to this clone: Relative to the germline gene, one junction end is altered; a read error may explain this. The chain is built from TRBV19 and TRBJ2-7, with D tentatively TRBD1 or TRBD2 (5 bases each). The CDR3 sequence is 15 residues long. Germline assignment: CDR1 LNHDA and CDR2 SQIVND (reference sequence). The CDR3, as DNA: TGTTCCAGTAGGGGAGACGGGTTTATGCTCTACGAGCAGTACTTC. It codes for CSSRGDGFMLYEQYF.

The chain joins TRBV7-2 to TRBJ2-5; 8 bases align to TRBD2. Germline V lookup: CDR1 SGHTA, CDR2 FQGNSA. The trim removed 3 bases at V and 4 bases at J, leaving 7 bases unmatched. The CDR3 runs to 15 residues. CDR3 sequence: CASSLSGRSGETQYF. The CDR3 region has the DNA TGTGCCAGCAGCTTGAGCGGGAGAAGTGGAGAGACCCAGTACTTC.

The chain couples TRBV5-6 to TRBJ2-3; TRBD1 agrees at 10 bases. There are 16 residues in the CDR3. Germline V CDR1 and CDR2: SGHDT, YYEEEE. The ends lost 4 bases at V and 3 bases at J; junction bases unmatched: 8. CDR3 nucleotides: TGTGCCAGCAGCACAGACAGGGGGCCAAGGACAGATACGCAGTATTTT. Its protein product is CASSTDRGPRTDTQYF.

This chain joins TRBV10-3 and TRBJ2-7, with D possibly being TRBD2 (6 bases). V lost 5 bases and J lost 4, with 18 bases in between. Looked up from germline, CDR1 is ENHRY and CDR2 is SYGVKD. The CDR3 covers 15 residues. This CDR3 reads CAISKFEGGSYEQYF. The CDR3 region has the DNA TGTGCCATCAGTAAGTTCGAGGGAGGCTCTTACGAGCAGTACTTC.

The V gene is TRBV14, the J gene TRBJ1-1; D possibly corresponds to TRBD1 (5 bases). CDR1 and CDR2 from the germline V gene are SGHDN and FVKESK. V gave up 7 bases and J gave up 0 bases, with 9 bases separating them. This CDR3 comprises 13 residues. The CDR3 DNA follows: TGTGCCAGCACCAGACAGATGAACACTGAAGCTTTCTTT. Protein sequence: CASTRQMNTEAFF.

CDR3 sequence: CASSHPGDRGYEQYF. In DNA form, the CDR3 reads TGTGCCAGCAGCCATCCAGGGGACAGGGGATACGAGCAGTACTTC. This chain connects TRBV7-9 to TRBJ2-7; 10 nucleotides line up with TRBD1. J lost 4 bases, V lost 5 bases, and 8 bases had no gene match. Per germline, CDR1 SEHNR and CDR2 FQNEAQ (reference sequence). This CDR3 has 15 residues.

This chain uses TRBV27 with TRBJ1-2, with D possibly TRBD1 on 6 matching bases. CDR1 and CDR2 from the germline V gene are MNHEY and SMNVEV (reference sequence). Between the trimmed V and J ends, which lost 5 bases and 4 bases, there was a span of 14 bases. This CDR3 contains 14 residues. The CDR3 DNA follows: TGTGCCAGCAGTAGGACAGCGGGGGCCTATGGCTACACCTTC. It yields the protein CASSRTAGAYGYTF.

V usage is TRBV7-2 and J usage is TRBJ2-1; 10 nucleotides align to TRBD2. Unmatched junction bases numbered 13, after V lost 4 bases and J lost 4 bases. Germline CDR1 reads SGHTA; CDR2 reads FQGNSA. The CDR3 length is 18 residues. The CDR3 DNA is TGTGCCAGCAGCTCGAGCCCTTCACTAGCGGGGATGTACAATGAGCAGTTCTTC. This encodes CASSSSPSLAGMYNEQFF.

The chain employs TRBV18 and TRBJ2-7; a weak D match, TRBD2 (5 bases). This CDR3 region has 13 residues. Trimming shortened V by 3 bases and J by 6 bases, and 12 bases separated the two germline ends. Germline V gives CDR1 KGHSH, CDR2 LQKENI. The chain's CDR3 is CASSPEVMGEQYF. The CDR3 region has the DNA TGTGCCAGCTCACCGGAGGTTATGGGCGAGCAGTACTTC.

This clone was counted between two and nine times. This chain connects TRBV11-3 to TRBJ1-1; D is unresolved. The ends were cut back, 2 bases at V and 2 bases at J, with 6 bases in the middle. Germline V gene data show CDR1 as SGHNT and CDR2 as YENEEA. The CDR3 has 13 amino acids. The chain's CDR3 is CASSLRGNTEAFF. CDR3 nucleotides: TGTGCCAGCAGCTTAAGAGGCAACACTGAAGCTTTCTTT.

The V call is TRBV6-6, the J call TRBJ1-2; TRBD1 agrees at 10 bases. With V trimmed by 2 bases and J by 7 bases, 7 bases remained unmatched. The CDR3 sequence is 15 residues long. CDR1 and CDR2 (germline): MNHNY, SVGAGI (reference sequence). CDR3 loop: CASSYRDRGLSGYTF. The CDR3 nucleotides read TGTGCCAGCAGTTACCGGGACAGGGGACTAAGTGGCTACACCTTC.

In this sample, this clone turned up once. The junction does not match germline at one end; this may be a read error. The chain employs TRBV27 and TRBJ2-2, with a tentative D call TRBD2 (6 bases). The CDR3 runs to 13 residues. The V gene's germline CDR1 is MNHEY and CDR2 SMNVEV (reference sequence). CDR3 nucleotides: TGTGCCAGCAGTTCCTTGCCGGGCGGGGAGCCGTTTTTT. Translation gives CASSSLPGGEPFF.

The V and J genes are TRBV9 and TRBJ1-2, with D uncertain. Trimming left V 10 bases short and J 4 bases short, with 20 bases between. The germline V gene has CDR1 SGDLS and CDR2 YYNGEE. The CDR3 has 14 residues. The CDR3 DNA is TGTGCCTCCTACAGTGAGGGTTGGAGCTATGGCTACACCTTC. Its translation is CASYSEGWSYGYTF.

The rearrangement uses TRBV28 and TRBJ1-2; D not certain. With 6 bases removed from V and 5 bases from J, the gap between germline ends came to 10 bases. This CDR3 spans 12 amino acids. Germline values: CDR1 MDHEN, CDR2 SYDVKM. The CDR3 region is CASSAGRYGYTF. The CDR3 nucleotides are TGTGCCAGCAGCGCCGGGAGGTATGGCTACACCTTC.

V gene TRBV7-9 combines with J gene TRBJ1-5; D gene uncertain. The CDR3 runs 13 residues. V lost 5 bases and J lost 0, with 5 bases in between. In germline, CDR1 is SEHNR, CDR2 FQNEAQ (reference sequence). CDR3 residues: CASSPSSNQPQHF. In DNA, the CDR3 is TGTGCCAGCAGCCCTAGTAGCAATCAGCCCCAGCATTTT.

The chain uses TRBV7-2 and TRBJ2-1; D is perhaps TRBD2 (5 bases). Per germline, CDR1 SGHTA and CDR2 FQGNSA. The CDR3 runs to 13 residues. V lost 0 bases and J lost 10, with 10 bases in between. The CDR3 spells CASSLALLGEQFF. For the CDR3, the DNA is TGTGCCAGCAGCTTAGCGTTACTAGGGGAGCAGTTCTTC.

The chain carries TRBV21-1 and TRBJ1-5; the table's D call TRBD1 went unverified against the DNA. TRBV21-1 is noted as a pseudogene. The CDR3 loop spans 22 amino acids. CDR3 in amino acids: CASSKVTNQVGGTGDSNQPQHF. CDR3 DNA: TGTGCCAGCAGCAAAGTTACAAATCAGGTCGGCGGGACAGGGGATAGCAATCAGCCCCAGCATTTT.

The CDR3 sequence: CAWSIWRATPSSSYNEQFF. CDR3 DNA sequence: TGTGCCTGGAGTATCTGGAGGGCCACCCCTTCCAGCTCCTACAATGAGCAGTTCTTC. The chain carries TRBV30 and TRBJ2-1; weak D call: TRBD2 (6 bases). This CDR3 contains 19 residues. Germline V gene sequence: CDR1 GTSNPN, CDR2 SVGIG (reference sequence). V was cut by 2 bases and J by 0 bases, with 23 bases left in between.

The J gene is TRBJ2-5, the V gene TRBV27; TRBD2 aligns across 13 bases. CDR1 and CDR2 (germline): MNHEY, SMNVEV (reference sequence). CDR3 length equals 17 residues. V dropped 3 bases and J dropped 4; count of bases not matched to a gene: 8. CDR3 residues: CASSFHPGLAGRETQYF. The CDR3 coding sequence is TGTGCCAGCAGTTTCCACCCGGGACTAGCGGGAAGAGAGACCCAGTACTTC.

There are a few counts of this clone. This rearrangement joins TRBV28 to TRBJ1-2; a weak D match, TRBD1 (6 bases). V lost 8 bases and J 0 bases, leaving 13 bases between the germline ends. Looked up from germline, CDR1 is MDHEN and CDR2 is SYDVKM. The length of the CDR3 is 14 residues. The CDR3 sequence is CASVQGPTNYGYTF. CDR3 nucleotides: TGTGCCAGCGTCCAGGGGCCAACTAACTATGGCTACACCTTC.

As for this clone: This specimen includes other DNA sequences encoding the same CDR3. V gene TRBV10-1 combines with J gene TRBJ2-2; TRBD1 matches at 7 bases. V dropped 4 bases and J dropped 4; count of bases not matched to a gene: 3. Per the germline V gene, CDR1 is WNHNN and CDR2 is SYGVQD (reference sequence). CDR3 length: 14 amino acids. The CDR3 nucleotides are TGCGCCAGCAGTGGACAGGGCGGCACCGGGGAGCTGTTTTTT. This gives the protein CASSGQGGTGELFF.

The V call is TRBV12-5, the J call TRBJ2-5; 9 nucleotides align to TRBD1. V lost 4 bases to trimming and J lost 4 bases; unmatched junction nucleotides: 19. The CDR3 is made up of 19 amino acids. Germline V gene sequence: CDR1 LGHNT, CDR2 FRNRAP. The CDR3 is CASGSYGTGMFLLGETQYF. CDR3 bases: TGTGCTAGTGGTTCTTACGGGACAGGGATGTTTTTATTGGGAGAGACCCAGTACTTC.